The present T cell receptor beta chain was sequenced within a study of identical twins. Study observations and caveats: The study reached conclusions through statistical analysis that was cross-sectional, not following the same donors. Out-of-frame alpha sequences shared by twins showed excess low generation probability.

This clonotype was found many times. Its antigen is not identified. Unique molecular identifiers were in the cDNA, with template-switch universal primer binding. Each CDR3 protein gets one entry after TCRdb re-called the 5' RACE reads with MiXCR. The repertoire consists of around 340,000 distinct CDR3 sequences, with roughly an eighth occurring once and the leading ten covering 6% to 9%. The V gene end was trimmed by 5 bases and the J gene end by 4 bases; junction bases not matched to a gene: 5. The CDR3 runs to 15 residues. Looked up from germline, CDR1 is SGHAT and CDR2 is FQNNGV. The sample was also linked to a second study, of yellow fever vaccine responses in identical twins.

This sequence was found in a woman between 18 and 30 years old in good health. V gene TRBV11-2 combines with J gene TRBJ2-3, with 11 positions matching TRBD2. The sequenced sample was CD8+ T cells sorted from blood. For the CDR3, the DNA is TGTGCCAGCAGCACAATTAGCGGGGGGGCAGATACGCAGTATTTT. It yields the protein CASSTISGGADTQYF.